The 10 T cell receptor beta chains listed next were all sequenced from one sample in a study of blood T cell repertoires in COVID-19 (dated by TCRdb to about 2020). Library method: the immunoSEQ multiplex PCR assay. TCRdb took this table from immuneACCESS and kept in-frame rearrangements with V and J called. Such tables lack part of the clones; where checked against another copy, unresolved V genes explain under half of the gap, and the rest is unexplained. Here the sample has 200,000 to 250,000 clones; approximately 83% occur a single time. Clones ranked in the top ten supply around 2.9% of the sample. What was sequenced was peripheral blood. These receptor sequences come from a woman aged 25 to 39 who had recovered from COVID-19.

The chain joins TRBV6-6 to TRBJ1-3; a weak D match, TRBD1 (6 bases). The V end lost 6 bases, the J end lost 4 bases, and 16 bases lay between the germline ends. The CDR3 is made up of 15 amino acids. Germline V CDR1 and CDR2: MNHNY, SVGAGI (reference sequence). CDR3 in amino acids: CASSGGPLRGNTIYF. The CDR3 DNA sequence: TGTGCCAGCAGCGGGGGGCCCCTCCGCGGAAACACCATATATTTT.

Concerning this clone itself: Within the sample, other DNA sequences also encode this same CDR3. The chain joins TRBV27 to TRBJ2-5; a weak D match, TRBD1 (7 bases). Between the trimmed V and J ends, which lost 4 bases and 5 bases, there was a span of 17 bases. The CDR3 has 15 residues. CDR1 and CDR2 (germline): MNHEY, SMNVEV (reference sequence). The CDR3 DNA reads TGTGCCAGCAGTTCCCCCCAGGGGGGCGGGGAGACCCAGTACTTC. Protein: CASSSPQGGGETQYF.

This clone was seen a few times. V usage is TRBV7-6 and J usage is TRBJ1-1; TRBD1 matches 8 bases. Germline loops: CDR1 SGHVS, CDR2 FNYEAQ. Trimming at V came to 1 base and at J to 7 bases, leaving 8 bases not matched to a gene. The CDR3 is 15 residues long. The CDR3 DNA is TGTGCCAGCAGCTTAGGGTGGCAGGGGGCAAGTGAAGCTTTCTTT. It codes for CASSLGWQGASEAFF.

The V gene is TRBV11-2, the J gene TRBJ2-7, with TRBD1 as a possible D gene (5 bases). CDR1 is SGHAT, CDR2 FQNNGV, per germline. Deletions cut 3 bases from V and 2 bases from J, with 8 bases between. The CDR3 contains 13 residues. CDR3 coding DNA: TGTGCCAGCAGCTTCGGACAAGCCTACGAGCAGTACTTC. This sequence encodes CASSFGQAYEQYF.

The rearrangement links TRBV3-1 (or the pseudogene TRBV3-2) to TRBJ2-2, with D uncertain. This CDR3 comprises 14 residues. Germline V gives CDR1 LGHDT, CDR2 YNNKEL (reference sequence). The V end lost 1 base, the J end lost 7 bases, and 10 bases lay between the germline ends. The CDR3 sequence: CASSQVPSDGELFF. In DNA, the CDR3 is TGTGCCAGCAGCCAAGTCCCGAGCGACGGGGAGCTGTTTTTT.

The CDR3 reads CASSLRLATEQFF. CDR3 nucleotide sequence: TGTGCCAGCAGTCTTCGACTAGCCACTGAGCAGTTCTTC. The chain uses TRBV12-3 or TRBV12-4 and TRBJ2-1; TRBD2 agrees at 7 bases. This CDR3 is 13 amino acids long. Unmatched junction bases numbered 7, after V lost 5 bases and J lost 9 bases.

This CDR3 reads CASSVDTGTHEQYF. CDR3 DNA sequence: TGTGCCAGCAGCGTTGATACAGGCACCCACGAGCAGTACTTC. The rearrangement joins TRBV9 to TRBJ2-7; a possible D gene is TRBD1 (5 bases). The CDR3 length is 14 residues. Germline V lookup: CDR1 SGDLS, CDR2 YYNGEE. V was cut by 2 bases and J by 5 bases, with 14 bases left in between.

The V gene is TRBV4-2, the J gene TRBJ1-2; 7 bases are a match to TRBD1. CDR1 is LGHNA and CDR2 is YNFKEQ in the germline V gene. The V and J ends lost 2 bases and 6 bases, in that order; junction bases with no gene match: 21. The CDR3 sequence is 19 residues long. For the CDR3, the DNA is TGTGCCAGCAGCCAATCAGCGGCATCAAGGGGGACAGATAAGGATGGCTACACCTTC. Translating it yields CASSQSAASRGTDKDGYTF.

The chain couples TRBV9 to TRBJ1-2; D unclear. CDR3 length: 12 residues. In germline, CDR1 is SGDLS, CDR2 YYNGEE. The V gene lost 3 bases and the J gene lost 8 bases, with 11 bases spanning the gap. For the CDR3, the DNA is TGTGCCAGCAGCGGATATAATCAGGGCTACACCTTC. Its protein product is CASSGYNQGYTF. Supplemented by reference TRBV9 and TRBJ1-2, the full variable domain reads DSGVTQTPKHLITATGQRVTLRCSPRSGDLSVYWYQQSLDQGLQFLIQYYNGEERAKGNILERFSAQQFPDLHSELNLSSLELGDSALYFCASSGYNQGYTFGSGTRLTVV.

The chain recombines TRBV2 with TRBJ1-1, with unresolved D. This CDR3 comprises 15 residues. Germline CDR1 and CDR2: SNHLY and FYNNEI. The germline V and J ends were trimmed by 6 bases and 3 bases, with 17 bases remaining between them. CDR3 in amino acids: CASSDGYPSDTEAFF. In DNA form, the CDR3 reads TGTGCCAGCAGCGACGGGTACCCCTCGGACACTGAAGCTTTCTTT.